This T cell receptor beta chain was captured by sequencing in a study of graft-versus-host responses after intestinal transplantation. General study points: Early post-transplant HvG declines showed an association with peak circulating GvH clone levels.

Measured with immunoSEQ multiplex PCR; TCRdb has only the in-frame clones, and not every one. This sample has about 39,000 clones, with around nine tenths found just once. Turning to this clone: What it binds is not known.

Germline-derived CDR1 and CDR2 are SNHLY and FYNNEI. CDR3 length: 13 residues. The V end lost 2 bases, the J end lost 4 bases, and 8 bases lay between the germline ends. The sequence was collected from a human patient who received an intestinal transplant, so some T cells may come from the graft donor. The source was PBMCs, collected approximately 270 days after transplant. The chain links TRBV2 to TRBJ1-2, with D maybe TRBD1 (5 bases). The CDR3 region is CASSEQGGYGYTF. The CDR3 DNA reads TGTGCCAGCAGTGAACAGGGAGGCTATGGCTACACCTTC. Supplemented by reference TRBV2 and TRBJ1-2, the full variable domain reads EPEVTQTPSHQVTQMGQEVILRCVPISNHLYFYWYRQILGQKVEFLVSFYNNEISEKSEIFDDQFSVERPDGSNFTLKIRSTKLEDSAMYFCASSEQGGYGYTFGSGTRLTVV.